The rows below give T cell receptor beta chains drawn from one sample of a study of blood T cell repertoires in COVID-19. Assay: immunoSEQ multiplex PCR; the TCRdb copy retains only in-frame clones and omits some. The sample has approximately 250,000 clones; more than 75% are singletons. The source material was PBMCs or T cells enriched from blood (not recorded which). The receptor source for this set is a woman in her sixties or seventies in a cohort exposed to, infected with or recovered from COVID-19 (not recorded which). Each CDR3 is given with its conserved first and last residue. The D gene is left open where the match is weak. Expanded clones get a size class; other rows say once, few or many, or leave the size out.

TRBJ1-1,TRBV24-1,-,15,-,TGTGCCACCAGTGATTTATGGCGGAGGGGAATTGAAGCTTTCTTT,CATSDLWRRGIEAFF
TRBJ2-1,TRBV5-8,-,16,TRBD2,TGTGCCAGCAGCTTGACCCGGGGACTAGCGGGGGGGGAGCAGTTCTTC,CASSLTRGLAGGEQFF
TRBJ1-4,TRBV4-2,few,15,TRBD1,TGTGCCAGCAGCCAAGATCCGGGACAGGAAGAAAAACTGTTTTTT,CASSQDPGQEEKLFF
TRBJ2-1,TRBV27,-,17,TRBD2,TGTGCCAGCAGCCCTAGACTAGCGGGAGGGTCCTACAATGAGCAGTTCTTC,CASSPRLAGGSYNEQFF
TRBJ2-7,TRBV19,-,16,TRBD2,TGTGCCAGTAGTATATTAGCGGGTTCAAACTCCTACGAGCAGTACTTC,CASSILAGSNSYEQYF
TRBJ1-4,TRBV5-1,few,16,-,TGCGCCAGCAGACCCGGGACACTCGCCTCTAATGAAAAACTGTTTTTT,CASRPGTLASNEKLFF
TRBJ1-5,TRBV6-5,-,15,-,TGTGCCAGCAGCCCCTACAGAAATAGCAATCAGCCCCAGCATTTT,CASSPYRNSNQPQHF
TRBJ2-1,TRBV2,-,16,TRBD2,TGTGCCAGCAGTGAAGCGAGGGCTAGCGGGGGGGGTGAGCAGTTCTTC,CASSEARASGGGEQFF
TRBJ2-2,TRBV5-4,-,16,-,TGTGCCAGCAGCTTAACGAGACACACGAACACCGGGGAGCTGTTTTTT,CASSLTRHTNTGELFF
TRBJ2-7,TRBV5-1,-,14,TRBD2,TGCGCCAGCAGCCCGACTAGCGGGAGTTACGAGCAGTACTTC,CASSPTSGSYEQYF
TRBJ1-2,TRBV27,-,15,-,TGTGCCAGCAGTCCCCGGACAGAGATTAACTATGGCTACACCTTC,CASSPRTEINYGYTF
TRBJ1-1,TRBV6-5,-,12,-,TGTGCCAGCAGGGGGCTTGGGACTGAAGCTTTCTTT,CASRGLGTEAFF
TRBJ1-2,TRBV4-1,-,15,-,TGCGCCAGCAGGCAAACTTTTCAGGCTTACTATGGCTACACCTTC,CASRQTFQAYYGYTF
TRBJ2-5,TRBV7-2,-,16,TRBD2,TGTGCCAGCAGCTTTATCGGGAGGGGGTCCCAAGAGACCCAGTACTTC,CASSFIGRGSQETQYF
TRBJ2-5,TRBV5-1,-,16,TRBD2,TGCGCCAGCAGCCCGGGGTGGACTAGCGGAGAAGAGACCCAGTACTTC,CASSPGWTSGEETQYF
TRBJ2-5,TRBV20-1,-,14,TRBD2,TGCAGTGCTAGTATTAGCGGGAGTGGAGAGACCCAGTACTTC,CSASISGSGETQYF
TRBJ2-1,TRBV5-1,-,15,TRBD1,TGCGCCAGCATCCCGGGGGGACAGGGGTCCAATGAGCAGTTCTTC,CASIPGGQGSNEQFF
TRBJ2-2,TRBV28,-,16,TRBD2,TGTGCCAGCAGTCCTCCCTGGCGGGGGAGCACCGGGGAGCTGTTTTTT,CASSPPWRGSTGELFF
TRBJ2-1,TRBV6-2/TRBV6-3,-,19,TRBD2,TGTGCCAGCAGTTACTTAGCCCCGGGACCCCACGCGGGGGACAATGAGCAGTTCTTC,CASSYLAPGPHAGDNEQFF
TRBJ1-5,TRBV9,-,17,TRBD1,TGTGCCAGCAGCGTAGGGGACAGGGGTTATAGCAATCAGCCCCAGCATTTT,CASSVGDRGYSNQPQHF
TRBJ2-7,TRBV7-9,once,12,TRBD1,TGTGCCAGCAGCTTAGGGACAGGCGAGCAGTACTTC,CASSLGTGEQYF
TRBJ1-2,TRBV27,-,14,-,TGTGCCAGCAGTTTCGCTACAGGGAGGGGTGGCTACACCTTC,CASSFATGRGGYTF
TRBJ1-1,TRBV6-5,-,13,-,TGTGCCAGCAGTTACGGGGGGAGGGCTGAAGCTTTCTTT,CASSYGGRAEAFF
TRBJ2-1,TRBV20-1,-,17,TRBD2,TGCAGTGCTGGTGGGACTAGCGGGAGGGGGGGCTACAATGAGCAGTTCTTC,CSAGGTSGRGGYNEQFF
TRBJ2-1,TRBV4-1,-,17,TRBD2,TGCGCCAGCAGCCAAGGCCCAAAAAGCGGGGCCGATAATGAGCAGTTCTTC,CASSQGPKSGADNEQFF
TRBJ2-7,TRBV18,-,12,-,TGTGCCAGCTCACCACTCTCGTTCGTGCAGTACTTC,CASSPLSFVQYF
TRBJ2-7,TRBV24-1,few,14,-,TGTGCCACCAGTGACAAACGGACTTTATACGAGCAGTACTTC,CATSDKRTLYEQYF
TRBJ2-7,TRBV6-5,-,16,-,TGTGCCAGCAGTTACTCAGGTATAAAGGGGGCCTACGAGCAGTACTTC,CASSYSGIKGAYEQYF
TRBJ2-5,TRBV7-2,-,17,TRBD2,TGTGCCAGCAGCTTTGGGACTAGCGGGAGTTTCCAAGAGACCCAGTACTTC,CASSFGTSGSFQETQYF
TRBJ1-5,TRBV28,-,14,-,TGTGCCAGCAGTTCCGCGGAAGTAAATCAGCCCCAGCATTTT,CASSSAEVNQPQHF
TRBJ2-1,TRBV28,-,15,-,TGTGCCAGCACGGACCGGGGTCTACATTTAAATGAGCAGTTCTTC,CASTDRGLHLNEQFF
TRBJ2-1,TRBV7-9,-,14,-,TGTGCCAGCAGCCGGCAAAACAGGAACAATGAGCAGTTCTTC,CASSRQNRNNEQFF
TRBJ2-3,TRBV6-5,-,14,-,TGTGCCAGCAGTTACGCGGCAGGCACAGATACGCAGTATTTT,CASSYAAGTDTQYF
TRBJ1-1,TRBV5-1,-,13,TRBD1,TGCGCCAGCAGCCAAGGGACAGGAACTGAAGCTTTCTTT,CASSQGTGTEAFF
TRBJ1-3,TRBV15,once,14,-,TGTGCCACCAGCAGAGACAGGGCTGGAAACACCATATATTTT,CATSRDRAGNTIYF
TRBJ2-7,TRBV28,few,14,-,TGTGCCAGCAGTTTTGGGCAGGGAACCTACGAGCAGTACTTC,CASSFGQGTYEQYF
TRBJ2-1,TRBV18,-,15,TRBD2,TGTGCCAGCTCCCAACTGCCGACTAGCGGGAATGAGCAGTTCTTC,CASSQLPTSGNEQFF
TRBJ1-5,TRBV5-1,-,14,-,TGCGCCAGCAGCCGGGGAGGGGCCAATCAGCCCCAGCATTTT,CASSRGGANQPQHF
TRBJ2-1,TRBV6-1,few,17,TRBD2,TGTGCCAGCAGTGAAGCATGGACTAGCGGAAGATACAATGAGCAGTTCTTC,CASSEAWTSGRYNEQFF
TRBJ2-7,TRBV19,-,14,-,TGTGCCAGTAGTGAGCGGTTAGGCGGGTACGAGCAGTACTTC,CASSERLGGYEQYF
TRBJ2-3,TRBV19,-,17,TRBD2,TGTGCCAGTACCCTAACCCAGACTAGCGGGAACACAGATACGCAGTATTTT,CASTLTQTSGNTDTQYF
TRBJ1-4,TRBV28,once,16,-,TGTGCCAGCAGTTCCCCCGCTGAGGCAGGGAATGAAAAACTGTTTTTT,CASSSPAEAGNEKLFF
TRBJ2-1,TRBV6-1,-,15,TRBD1,TGTGCCAGCAGTGAAGACAGGGGTCATTACAATGAGCAGTTCTTC,CASSEDRGHYNEQFF
TRBJ2-1,TRBV4-2,few,17,TRBD2,TGTGCCAGCAGCCCTCTTCTACTAGCGGGAGGCCGGGATGAGCAGTTCTTC,CASSPLLLAGGRDEQFF
TRBJ1-1,TRBV7-9,-,17,-,TGTGCCAGCAGCTTATGGGGGCCTTCCCTTCTTTACACTGAAGCTTTCTTT,CASSLWGPSLLYTEAFF
TRBJ2-7,TRBV15,-,18,TRBD1,TGTGCCACCAGCAGAGTCCCAGCCGGGACAGGGCGGATCGACGAGCAGTACTTC,CATSRVPAGTGRIDEQYF
TRBJ2-7,TRBV7-3,-,15,TRBD1,TGTGCCAGCAGCTTTTCCGGGACAGGGCGCTACGAGCAGTACTTC,CASSFSGTGRYEQYF
TRBJ1-5,TRBV7-8,-,15,-,TGTGCCAGCAGGATAGGGGGGGATCCCAATCAGCCCCAGCATTTT,CASRIGGDPNQPQHF
TRBJ2-2,TRBV5-1,many,15,-,TGCGCCAGCAGCTTGGAGGGAGGCGGCACCGGGGAGCTGTTTTTT,CASSLEGGGTGELFF
TRBJ2-2,TRBV24-1,-,13,-,TGTGCCACCAGTCCTAACAGGGTGGGGGAGCTGTTTTTT,CATSPNRVGELFF
TRBJ2-5,TRBV10-3,-,14,-,TGTGCCATCAGTGGGTCAGGGGTGGGAGAGACCCAGTACTTC,CAISGSGVGETQYF
TRBJ2-1,TRBV5-6,-,15,TRBD1,TGTGCCAGCAGCTTGGGCGACAGGGGTTACAATGAGCAGTTCTTC,CASSLGDRGYNEQFF